This T cell receptor (beta chain) was profiled in a study of T cells in Graves' hyperthyroidism and ophthalmopathy. In germline, CDR1 is MNHNS, CDR2 SASEGT. The CDR3 spans 14 residues. V lost 6 bases to trimming and J lost 5 bases; unmatched junction nucleotides: 9. This clonotype has just a few counts. Researchers amplified the TCR beta CDR3 regions from RNA transcripts. During a first-round RT-PCR of the TCR CDR3, the HTBI primer set was used. MiXCR was run by TCRdb on the multiplex PCR reads, yielding one entry per CDR3 protein. Seen here are approximately 420,000 distinct CDR3 sequences, roughly 13% observed once, and the top ten hold 5.3%.

Sample: blood. This TCR was sampled from a woman younger than 35 with Graves' hyperthyroidism. This chain joins TRBV6-1 and TRBJ2-5; the match to TRBD1 covers 7 bases. The DNA of the CDR3 is TGTGCCAGCAGACGGGACAGCGTAAGGGAGACCCAGTACTTC. This codes for CASRRDSVRETQYF.